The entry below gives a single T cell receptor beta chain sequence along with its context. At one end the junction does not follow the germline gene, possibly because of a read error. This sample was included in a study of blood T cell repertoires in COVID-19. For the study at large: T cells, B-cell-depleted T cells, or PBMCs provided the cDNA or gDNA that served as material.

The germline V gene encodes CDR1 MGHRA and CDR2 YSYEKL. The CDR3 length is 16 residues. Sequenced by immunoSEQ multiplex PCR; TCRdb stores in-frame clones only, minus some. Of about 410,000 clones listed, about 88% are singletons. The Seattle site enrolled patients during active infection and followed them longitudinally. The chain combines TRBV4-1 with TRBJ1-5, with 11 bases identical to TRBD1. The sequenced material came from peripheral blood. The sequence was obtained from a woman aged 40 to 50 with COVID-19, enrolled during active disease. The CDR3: CASSGTGGGFNRPQHF. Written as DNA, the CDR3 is TGCGCCAGCAGCGGGACAGGGGGAGGTTTTAATCGGCCCCAGCATTTT.